The 2 T cell receptor beta chains listed next were all sequenced from one sample in a study of CD8+CD57+ T cells in acquired aplastic anemia. Flow cytometry had shown expanded CD8+CD57+ cells in the patients chosen for sequencing. Genomic DNA was employed as the template in profiling TCR beta VDJ and CDR3. MiXCR, run by TCRdb on the reads, gives a single entry per CDR3 protein. The sample lists about 160,000 distinct CDR3 sequences, about two thirds seen once, with around 45% in the top ten. The specimen sequenced was sorted CD4+, CD8+, or CD8+CD57+ T cells (not recorded which) from PBMCs. The receptors derive from a human donor with aplastic anemia.

The chain is built from TRBV25-1 and TRBJ1-1; D is unclear. Germline lookup yields CDR1 MGHDK and CDR2 SYGVNS. Trimming stripped 1 base from V and 5 bases from J, with 8 bases between. CDR3 length: 13 amino acids. The CDR3, as DNA: TGTGCCAGCAGTGAATCCCTGGCGACTGAAGCTTTCTTT. Translation: CASSESLATEAFF.

The CDR3 DNA reads TGTGCCAGCAGCTTAGTTCGGGGCACTGAAGCTTTCTTT. It specifies CASSLVRGTEAFF. The J gene is TRBJ1-1, the V gene TRBV7-2, with no clear D. The CDR3 extends over 13 amino acids. Trimming stripped 1 base from V and 4 bases from J, with 7 bases between. The germline CDR1 and CDR2 sequences are SGHTA and FQGNSA.